These 30 T cell receptor beta chains share one sample of origin, sequenced in a study of blood T cells in healthy people across ages. A second PCR of roughly 7 to 11 cycles used a sample-barcoded 5' primer and a J-beta primer mix. One entry per CDR3 protein results from TCRdb running MiXCR on the 5' RACE reads. The sample shows about 780,000 distinct CDR3 sequences, roughly 26% of them seen only once. These data were also reused for a study on T cells of mothers and their children.

Sequences were obtained from blood. These receptors were taken from a boy aged 10-17 years in good health.

The chain uses TRBV15 and TRBJ2-1, with 12 bases aligning to TRBD2. Germline loops: CDR1 LNHNV, CDR2 YYDKDF (reference sequence). The CDR3 has 16 residues. Trimming took 2 bases from V and 10 from J; bases not matched to a gene: 9. The CDR3: CATSRLLAGGQGEQFF. The CDR3 coding sequence is TGTGCCACCAGCAGACTTCTAGCGGGGGGGCAGGGGGAGCAGTTCTTC.

This clonotype was detected a few times. One end of the junction varies from germline; a read error may be responsible. The J gene is TRBJ2-5, the V gene TRBV7-7, with 11 bases fitting TRBD1. The CDR3 loop spans 15 amino acids. Germline V gene sequence: CDR1 SSHAT, CDR2 FNYEAQ (reference sequence). This CDR3 is CASSKDRGPQETQYF. In DNA, the CDR3 is TGCGCCAGCAGCAAGGACAGGGGGCCGCAAGAGACCCAGTACTTC. The complete variable domain, with remaining parts taken from reference TRBV7-7 and TRBJ2-5, reads GAGVSQSPRYKVTKRGQDVTLRCDPISSHATLYWYQQALGQGPEFLTYFNYEAQPDKSGLPSDRFSAERPEGSISTLTIQRTEQRDSAMYRCASSKDRGPQETQYFGPGTRLLVL.

This clonotype was counted a few times. The chain links TRBV27 to TRBJ2-5, with D perhaps matching TRBD2 (6 bases). Per germline, CDR1 MNHEY and CDR2 SMNVEV (reference sequence). Between the trimmed V and J ends, which lost 2 bases and 4 bases, there was a span of 17 bases. CDR3 size: 16 residues. The CDR3 DNA reads TGTGCCAGCAGTTTACTAACCCGAACTAGCCCAGAGACCCAGTACTTC. Its protein product is CASSLLTRTSPETQYF.

The chain joins TRBV6-5 to TRBJ1-1; D remains unclear. Trimming took off 2 bases at V and 8 bases at J, with 12 bases between the two ends. The CDR3 is made up of 13 amino acids. Germline assignment: CDR1 MNHEY and CDR2 SVGAGI. The DNA for the CDR3 is TGTGCCAGCAGTTACAAGGGTGACGGAGAAGCTTTCTTT. It codes for CASSYKGDGEAFF.

This clonotype appeared once. V and J are TRBV20-1 and TRBJ2-3; D gene unclear. Trimming removed 3 bases at V and 3 bases at J, with 13 bases between. The CDR3 totals 14 residues. Per germline, CDR1 DFQATT and CDR2 SNEGSKA (reference sequence). In DNA form, the CDR3 reads TGCAGTGCTAGCAAGGTCGGTCAGACAGATACGCAGTATTTT. Encoded protein: CSASKVGQTDTQYF.

V gene TRBV12-3 or TRBV12-4 combines with J gene TRBJ2-5, with D uncertain. The DNA end is more similar to TRBJ2-1, so the J call may be wrong. The CDR3 spans 11 residues. The DNA of the CDR3 is TGTGCCAGCTGTAGGGTCCATGAGCAGTTCTTC. Translated: CASCRVHEQFF.

This chain links TRBV29-1 with TRBJ2-1; the match to TRBD2 covers 7 bases. The CDR3 contains 13 residues. Germline V gives CDR1 SQVTM, CDR2 ANQGSEA. V was pared by 2 bases and J by 9 bases, with 7 bases of the junction left unmatched. In DNA, the CDR3 is TGCAGCGTTGAACCCCGGGGAGGGAGTGAGCAGTTCTTC. Amino acid sequence: CSVEPRGGSEQFF.

The rearrangement uses TRBV4-1 and TRBJ2-1; unclear D gene. Trimming left V 0 bases short and J 4 bases short, with 10 bases between. Germline CDR1 reads MGHRA; CDR2 reads YSYEKL. The CDR3 consists of 15 residues. CDR3 sequence reads: CASSQDQARYNEQFF. The DNA of the CDR3 is TGCGCCAGCAGCCAAGATCAGGCTAGATACAATGAGCAGTTCTTC.

The V and J genes are TRBV7-3 and TRBJ2-6, with D uncertain. Per the germline V gene, CDR1 is SGHTA and CDR2 is FQGTGA. Trimming cost V 5 bases and J 3 bases, with 14 bases left between them. CDR3 size: 16 residues. The CDR3 sequence is CASSPRPLNGANVLTF. CDR3 nucleotide sequence: TGTGCCAGCAGCCCTCGCCCGTTAAATGGGGCCAACGTCCTGACTTTC.

The rearrangement joins TRBV12-3 or TRBV12-4 to TRBJ1-2; D is unclear. The CDR3 length is 14 residues. Deletions cut 3 bases from V and 4 bases from J, with 12 bases between. The CDR3: CASSLVAGFYGYTF. CDR3 sequence (DNA): TGTGCCAGCAGTTTGGTGGCCGGATTCTATGGCTACACCTTC.

There are a few counts of this clonotype. This chain links TRBV12-3 or TRBV12-4 with TRBJ1-4, with a tentative D call TRBD1 (5 bases). The CDR3 sequence is 14 residues long. V lost 5 bases and J 6 bases, leaving 13 bases between the germline ends. CDR3 protein: CASSPGRSDEKLFF. In DNA, the CDR3 is TGTGCCAGCAGTCCGGGACGTAGTGATGAAAAACTGTTTTTT.

The chain joins TRBV29-1 to TRBJ1-4; 8 bases agree with TRBD1. Trimming at V came to 6 bases and at J to 7 bases, leaving 7 bases not matched to a gene. Germline values: CDR1 SQVTM, CDR2 ANQGSEA. This CDR3 has 13 amino acids. CDR3 nucleotide sequence: TGCAGCGTACGCAGGGGGCCGGGTGAAAAACTGTTTTTT. Protein product: CSVRRGPGEKLFF.

The rearrangement links TRBV7-9 to TRBJ1-1, with D uncertain. Germline V gives CDR1 SEHNR, CDR2 FQNEAQ (reference sequence). Trimming shortened V by 5 bases and J by 0 bases, and 7 bases separated the two germline ends. CDR3 length equals 13 residues. The CDR3 coding sequence is TGTGCCAGCAGCGTAGATGTGAACACTGAAGCTTTCTTT. This translates into CASSVDVNTEAFF.

This chain connects TRBV7-9 to TRBJ2-1; perhaps D is TRBD1 or TRBD2 (5 bases each). The CDR3 consists of 16 residues. Trimming removed 0 bases at V and 4 bases at J, with 13 bases between. Per germline, CDR1 SEHNR and CDR2 FQNEAQ (reference sequence). This chain's CDR3 is CASSLAGTPIYNEQFF. In DNA, the CDR3 is TGTGCCAGCAGCTTAGCAGGGACCCCAATATACAATGAGCAGTTCTTC.

Notes on this clonotype: The junction shows a germline mismatch at one end, possibly a read error. The V and J genes are TRBV12-3 or TRBV12-4 and TRBJ2-1; no firm D call. The CDR3 runs to 14 residues. The CDR3 region has the DNA TGTGCCAGCAGTTTAGGGGGTTCCTACAATAAGCAGTTCTTC. This sequence encodes CASSLGGSYNKQFF.

The V gene is TRBV9, the J gene TRBJ2-5; maybe TRBD2 (6 bases). Germline V gene lookup returns CDR1 SGDLS and CDR2 YYNGEE. The CDR3 runs to 13 residues. Trimming cost V 3 bases and J 3 bases, with 9 bases left between them. CDR3 loop: CASSAASEETQYF. CDR3 nucleotides: TGTGCCAGCAGCGCGGCTAGCGAAGAGACCCAGTACTTC.

The V and J genes are TRBV4-2 and TRBJ1-2; D possibly corresponds to TRBD1 (6 bases). The V end lost 1 base, the J end lost 4 bases, and 10 bases lay between the germline ends. CDR1 and CDR2 (germline): LGHNA, YNFKEQ. The CDR3 has 14 residues. CDR3 region: CASSQAGGPYGYTF. The CDR3 nucleotides are TGTGCCAGCAGCCAAGCGGGGGGGCCCTATGGCTACACCTTC.

V is TRBV6-5 and J is TRBJ2-5; tentatively, D is TRBD1 (6 bases). Germline CDR1 is MNHEY and CDR2 is SVGAGI. V was cut by 7 bases and J by 4 bases, with 13 bases left in between. The CDR3 is made up of 13 amino acids. The CDR3 is CASTRTAGETQYF. CDR3 nucleotides: TGTGCCAGCACCAGGACAGCCGGAGAGACCCAGTACTTC.

This clonotype was seen only a few times. The chain has TRBV6-2 or TRBV6-3 and TRBJ1-4; no clear D. The germline gives CDR1 MNHEY, CDR2 SVGEGT. The length of the CDR3 is 17 residues. Trimming took off 2 bases at V and 0 bases at J, with 13 bases between the two ends. Here the CDR3 reads CASSYRRTVPTNEKLFF. CDR3 in DNA: TGTGCCAGCAGTTACCGGAGGACGGTACCAACTAATGAAAAACTGTTTTTT.

The chain is built from TRBV24-1 and TRBJ2-5; tentatively, D is TRBD2 (6 bases). The CDR3 contains 13 residues. The germline gives CDR1 KGHDR, CDR2 SFDVKD. V dropped 6 bases and J dropped 4 bases, with 11 bases sitting between them. Here the CDR3 reads CATSPGTLETQYF. Written as DNA, the CDR3 is TGTGCCACCAGTCCGGGGACTTTAGAGACCCAGTACTTC.

The gene calls are TRBV9 and TRBJ2-3, with D perhaps matching TRBD2 (5 bases). Germline CDR1 and CDR2: SGDLS and YYNGEE. The length of the CDR3 is 16 residues. Trimming stripped 0 bases from V and 1 base from J, with 12 bases between. The CDR3 DNA reads TGTGCCAGCAGCGTAGAAGGGAGCGGACGCACAGATACGCAGTATTTT. This translates into CASSVEGSGRTDTQYF.

This clonotype was detected only a few times. The chain is built from TRBV9 and TRBJ1-4; D gene ambiguous. V lost 4 bases to trimming and J lost 8 bases, with 12 bases between them. CDR1 is SGDLS and CDR2 is YYNGEE in the germline V gene. This CDR3 comprises 13 residues. The CDR3 DNA follows: TGTGCCAGCAGCACCCCTCCGGGGGAAAAACTGTTTTTT. Its protein is CASSTPPGEKLFF.

The chain employs TRBV5-1 and TRBJ2-5, with D unclear. The DNA end is more similar to TRBJ2-1, so the J call may be wrong. Looked up from germline, CDR1 is SGHRS and CDR2 is YFSETQ. The CDR3 is made up of 14 amino acids. The CDR3 bases are TGCGCCAGCAGCTTGGATGGCAGGCTGAATGAGCAGTTCTTC. It translates to CASSLDGRLNEQFF.

This clonotype was picked up a small number of times. V usage is TRBV20-1 and J usage is TRBJ2-7; 9 nucleotides match TRBD2. Matching the DNA end better, TRBJ2-5 makes the J call doubtful. Germline V gene data show CDR1 as DFQATT and CDR2 as SNEGSKA (reference sequence). This CDR3 spans 16 amino acids. The CDR3: CSARSRLAGPGGTQYF. The CDR3 region has the DNA TGCAGTGCTAGATCTCGGCTAGCGGGGCCGGGAGGGACCCAGTACTTC.

V and J are TRBV20-1 and TRBJ1-3; 7 bases fit TRBD1. The germline V gene has CDR1 DFQATT and CDR2 SNEGSKA (reference sequence). This CDR3 region has 17 residues. V shed 4 bases and J 2 bases; nucleotides not matched to a gene: 14. The CDR3 is CSAIGDRVSVTGNTIYF. The CDR3 bases are TGCAGTGCTATTGGTGACAGGGTTAGTGTCACTGGAAACACCATATATTTT.

This chain links TRBV2 with TRBJ2-5, with D possibly matching TRBD1 (6 bases). Germline assignment: CDR1 SNHLY and CDR2 FYNNEI. CDR3 length: 12 amino acids. V was trimmed by 10 bases and J by 2 bases, leaving 11 bases between them. The CDR3 spells CATSTGQETQYF. CDR3 DNA: TGTGCCACTTCGACAGGACAAGAGACCCAGTACTTC.

The rearrangement links TRBV10-2 to TRBJ2-1; D possibly corresponds to TRBD2 (6 bases). CDR3 length: 16 amino acids. Germline CDR1 WSHSY, CDR2 SAAADI. V lost 8 bases, J lost 1 base, and 18 bases lay in between. CDR3 sequence: CASYPLTGVSYNEQFF. The CDR3 nucleotides read TGCGCCAGCTACCCCCTCACGGGGGTGTCCTACAATGAGCAGTTCTTC.

This clonotype was counted at least ten times. This chain joins TRBV20-1 and TRBJ2-5; unclear D gene. The CDR3 runs to 10 residues. The germline CDR1 and CDR2 sequences are DFQATT and SNEGSKA (reference sequence). Deletions cut 1 base from V and 5 bases from J, with 2 bases between. The CDR3 spells CSARGETQYF. CDR3 coding DNA: TGCAGTGCTAGAGGGGAGACCCAGTACTTC.

This clonotype came up a few times. The chain couples TRBV19 to TRBJ1-1; D uncertain. The CDR3 totals 12 residues. Germline V gene data show CDR1 as LNHDA and CDR2 as SQIVND (reference sequence). Deletions cut 3 bases from V and 10 bases from J, with 12 bases between. The CDR3 loop reads CASSIGDIVAFF. As DNA, the CDR3 is TGTGCCAGTAGTATCGGTGACATCGTAGCTTTCTTT. Looking up the rest from reference TRBV19 and TRBJ1-1 gives the full variable domain: DGGITQSPKYLFRKEGQNVTLSCEQNLNHDAMYWYRQDPGQGLRLIYYSQIVNDFQKGDIAEGYSVSREKKESFPLTVTSAQKNPTAFYLCASSIGDIVAFFGQGTRLTVV.

The chain has TRBV4-1 and TRBJ1-2; tentatively, D is TRBD1 (5 bases). Trimming removed 0 bases from V and 10 bases from J, with 18 bases in between. Germline V gene lookup returns CDR1 MGHRA and CDR2 YSYEKL. The CDR3 spans 15 residues. Here the CDR3 reads CASSQDGRQKPYYTF. The CDR3 DNA reads TGCGCCAGCAGCCAAGATGGAAGACAGAAGCCTTACTACACCTTC.